This T cell receptor (beta chain) derives from a study of identical twins. Study-level findings and limits: Models underestimated out-of-frame TCR alpha sharing in monozygotic twins. The analysis was cross-sectional rather than longitudinal within donors.

This clonotype was seen only a few times. Antigen specificity is unknown. V gave up 1 base and J gave up 5 bases, with 12 bases separating them. This CDR3 region has 15 residues. In germline, CDR1 is LNHDA, CDR2 SQIVND (reference sequence). One entry per CDR3 protein results from TCRdb running MiXCR on the 5' RACE reads. The sample lists nearly 900,000 distinct CDR3 sequences; approximately 13% were seen once. The data also belong to a second study, concerning yellow fever vaccine responses in identical twins. As that study records: The authors reported partly convergent, partly personalized vaccine responses in identical twins.

The specimen sequenced was PBMCs. The J gene is TRBJ1-5, the V gene TRBV19, with D possibly TRBD1 on 5 matching bases. The source is a woman under 30 in good health. The chain's CDR3 is CASSIGQTIDQPQHF. The CDR3 region has the DNA TGTGCCAGTAGTATAGGACAGACGATCGATCAGCCCCAGCATTTT. Full variable domain (remainder filled in from reference TRBV19 and TRBJ1-5): DGGITQSPKYLFRKEGQNVTLSCEQNLNHDAMYWYRQDPGQGLRLIYYSQIVNDFQKGDIAEGYSVSREKKESFPLTVTSAQKNPTAFYLCASSIGQTIDQPQHFGDGTRLSIL.